This T cell receptor (beta chain) was profiled in a study of T cell responses to AZD1222 COVID-19 vaccine. General study results and limits: It was only after the peak T cell response that any repertoires were sampled. Researchers report vaccine-associated CD4 TCRs spanning spike, with dominance at 160-218 and 743-854.

This clone was seen more than once but under ten times. The antigen is undetermined. The table came from immunoSEQ multiplex PCR; TCRdb's copy has only in-frame clones and leaves some out. Here the sample spans some 62,000 clones, roughly three quarters being singletons. V shed 0 bases and J shed 5 bases, with 5 bases lying between them. The CDR3 totals 13 residues. Source: peripheral blood, taken on day 0 of AZD1222 vaccination. The V and J genes are TRBV12-3 or TRBV12-4 and TRBJ1-5; D gene uncertain. The receptor's source is an adult in good health. The CDR3 spells CASSLAVDQPQHF. The CDR3 DNA is TGTGCCAGCAGTTTAGCGGTGGATCAGCCCCAGCATTTT.